This T cell receptor beta chain was found in a study of cytomegalovirus exposure and HLA in healthy donors (dated by TCRdb to the late 2010s). General notes on the study: An earlier analysis of roughly 500 of the donors reported 276 Gb of sequence data and around 100 million unique TCR beta sequences obtained from about 180 million T cells. Besides the first cohort of roughly 660 subjects, a separate validation cohort made up of 95 to 150 different subjects was used. The study was designed to test whether signatures of past pathogen exposure could be identified by cataloging public T cell receptors. Because of strong linkage in the cohort, a handful of DR-DQ haplotypes were treated as single units for association and clustering. The genetic ancestry cluster associated with self-reported Caucasian donors included 80% to 90% of the 300 to 450 genotyped donors. An earlier analysis of 450 to 750 of the donors used high-throughput TCR beta sequencing to judge whether each TCR beta V gene segment behaved as functional or pseudogenic. Both class I and class II loci were covered by HLA typing, at four-digit resolution. Every discovery cohort repertoire had been produced on one sequencing platform. Roughly 300 gigabases of sequencing data and around 85 million unique TCR sequences made up an early release that covered fewer than 650 HLA-typed donors. High-throughput TCR immunosequencing, statistical association of individual TCRs with disease status, and machine learning were combined to predict cytomegalovirus infection status. To study patterns of TCR occurrence, a later analysis re-analyzed previously published TCR beta repertoires from several hundred donors and added high-resolution HLA genotyping. Among about 400 genotyped donors of the cohort, an average of roughly 230,000 unique TCR beta nucleotide sequences was sequenced per donor, of which about 18% were non-productive. The T cell repertoires of under 700 subjects were profiled by immunosequencing and related to cytomegalovirus serostatus. Donor age, sex, ethnicity and CMV serostatus were compiled together with the repertoire data. Rather than drawing on any new phenotypic data, the later analysis identified candidate immune exposures from TCR beta sequences and the way those sequences occurred across donors. The number of donors typed differed by locus, with roughly 629-640 for A, B, C, DRB1 and DQB1, roughly 520 for DQA1, about 610 for DPA1, and over 400 for DPB1. A later genetic analysis used genome-wide SNP genotypes for about 60% of the roughly 670 donors, treating that subset as a discovery cohort.

The CDR3 runs 13 amino acids, cysteine and phenylalanine included. Of all the DNA, just the CDR3 is kept, 39 bases in frame from base 1. From the germline V gene, CDR1 is WSHSY and CDR2 is SAAADI. Relative to germline, V is 3 bases shorter and J is 3 bases shorter, with 8 bases between their ends. In total, 630 or so healthy bone marrow donors made up the cohort. At the time of sampling, every cohort member was nominally healthy, though immune exposures that went unrecorded were likely present. The donor was CMV seronegative and belonged to the group of approximately 320 seronegative cohort members. Every donor gave a peripheral blood sample, and the peripheral blood mononuclear cells from that sample were used for TCR beta sequencing. Genomic DNA was extracted from the blood cell samples with the Qiagen DNeasy Blood Extraction Kit. The library was obtained by the immunoSEQ multiplex PCR assay. A mixture of 60 forward primers for TCR Vbeta segments and 13 reverse primers for TCR Jbeta segments was used in the multiplex PCR. Amplification of the CDR3 region of rearranged TCR beta genes was performed with a multiplex PCR assay on genomic DNA. Amplified TCR beta libraries were sequenced as 87-base-pair reads on the Illumina HiSeq System. Under the source paper's analysis protocol: Across the 600 to 700 repertoires, a later analysis counted some 80 million unique TCR beta chains, around 11 million of which were shared by at least two donors. To remove PCR and sequencing errors, raw reads were error-corrected and collapsed into unique sequences using a nearest-neighbor algorithm that merged closely related sequences. V, D and J gene segments were assigned by aligning CDR3 sequences to IMGT reference sequences. For a sequence to be retained, a match of at least six nucleotides to both a V gene segment and a J gene segment was required. A rearrangement counted as productive if the CDR3 had no stop codons and remained in frame with V and J, and every other rearrangement counted as non-productive. CDR3 was defined according to IMGT convention as the region running from the second conserved V-encoded cysteine to the conserved J-encoded phenylalanine. In an earlier analysis of just under 600 of the donors, sequences lacking an unambiguous match to a single V gene segment were excluded. In an earlier analysis of several hundred of the donors, a V segment was called functional when productive rearrangements were above 56.7%, and segregating when the standard deviation between donors exceeded 5%. A statistical classification framework was built for diagnosing cytomegalovirus status from the catalog of TCR beta chain sequences. A later analysis assigned V and J genes by comparing TCR nucleotide sequences with IMGT/GENE-DB human TR gene sequences. The TCRdist pipeline was used in a later analysis to assign CDR3 sequences and most-parsimonious VDJ recombination scenarios. A later analysis defined each TCR beta chain by its CDR3 amino acid sequence plus V-gene family, and excluded reads lacking a unique V-gene family. A later analysis removed 592 highly shared, low-generation-probability nucleotide sequences to deal with suspected cross-contamination and a sequencing artifact. In a later analysis, a clonal expansion index was calculated for each public chain from normalized within-repertoire ranks of inferred template counts. In a later analysis, generation probabilities were computed using a VDJ recombination model fitted to out-of-frame rearrangements, and the results were checked against IGoR. A later analysis scored TCR-TCR, TCR-HLA and TCR-CMV co-occurrence with hypergeometric tests, applying a repertoire-size bias correction to TCR pairs. False discovery rates were estimated in a later analysis by permuting HLA or CMV assignments 20 times. In a later analysis, co-occurring TCRs were grouped using DBSCAN, and TCRdist sequence similarity was added for clustering within HLA-allele-positive subsets. Repertoires with fewer than 30,000 or more than 120,000 public chains were left out of co-occurrence clustering, as were a few repertoires with anomalous nucleotide sharing. The table was pulled from immuneACCESS by TCRdb, which kept in-frame rearrangements only. Such tables lose some clones; where checked, under half of the loss comes from unresolved V genes, and the rest has no known cause. V and J calls and clone size are given by that table; D and trimming were obtained from the DNA. This sample gives some 160,000 clones in total; 55% to 85% of them show up just once. 2.1% of the sample is in the top ten clones.

Here is what the overall study found, with its caveats: The classifier was reported to diagnose cytomegalovirus status with high specificity and sensitivity in both the original and validation cohorts. A later analysis found that most CMV-associated TCR beta chains appeared HLA-restricted, with HLA associations seemingly driven largely by CMV exposure. In a later analysis, several top co-occurrence clusters were reported to appear linked to parvovirus B19, influenza, CMV and Epstein-Barr virus. This cohort had only TCR beta chains sequenced, and the lack of alpha or paired-chain data limited which features could be detected. The study gave a list of 150 to 200 TCR beta chains associated with cytomegalovirus. Sequencing depth was assumed to be roughly uniform across donors in the presence/absence analyses, though that assumption may not hold. Because counts were too low, roughly 18 rarely observed V segments, including chromosome 9 orphons, were left out of the earlier analysis of about 620 of the donors. An earlier analysis of approximately 540 of the donors showed that most TCR beta V segments appeared in productive rearrangements either about 90% or about 30% of the time, which broadly matched IMGT annotations. Because HLA typing was missing for some donors at each locus, association tests included only the typed subset. Assigning TCR associations to individual alleles was difficult when HLA alleles, especially DR and DQ, strongly co-occurred. Correlated functional status among segregating V segments might reflect linkage disequilibrium, but an unknown experimental factor could not be ruled out. CMV serostatus was the only immune exposure information available for the cohort. In a later genetic analysis, a missense DCLRE1C variant was associated with V-gene and J-gene trimming of TCR beta chains, and the association was replicated in an independent cohort. In a later analysis, some 17,000 TCR beta sequences were associated with specific HLA alleles at a false discovery rate of 0.05. A later analysis found that TCR association rates varied across HLA loci, with DRB1 alleles showing the most associated TCRs and HLA-C alleles the fewest. In a later analysis, HLA-associated TCR beta chains were found to be more clonally expanded and to have lower generation probabilities than equally common non-associated chains. Some IMGT-functional V segments, including TRBV6-2 and TRBV6-3, could not be told apart with the 87-base-pair reads, so those segments were excluded. Across donors, most TCR sequences were observed very rarely, whereas some public TCRs were present in many individuals. Compared with the roughly 710-donor mean, donors in an Asian-associated ancestry cluster had fewer N-insertions in productive TCRs, according to a later genetic analysis. In vitro tests confirmed that a few of the cytomegalovirus-associated TCR beta chains recognize cytomegalovirus antigens. A further reported finding was that TCR beta sequences accurately predicted the HLA-A and HLA-B alleles for most subjects in the first cohort. A group of highly shared sequence variants was considered likely to be a technical artifact of the sequencing pipeline. The authors suggested that the approach could potentially be extended to other disease states and immunological phenotypes.

This clone was found once. This clone's antigen is unknown. No base qualities exist here, and no much larger clone lies one base off it. The rearrangement joined TRBV10-2 to TRBJ1-2; the D gene remains uncertain. Sequenced sample: PBMCs. The sequence came from a man aged 40-55 years in good health and CMV-seronegative. The bases are TGCGCCAGCAGTGACTTACAGTACTATGGCTACACCTTC. It translates as CASSDLQYYGYTF.